These 27 T cell receptor beta chains were sequenced from one sample in a study of cytomegalovirus exposure and HLA in healthy donors. The PCR was carried out with 60 Vbeta primers and 13 Jbeta primers. Clones were sequenced by immunoSEQ multiplex PCR, and TCRdb holds only the in-frame ones, with some missing. The sample has under 200,000 clones, approximately 79% seen once; the top ten hold 2.3%. The sequencing sample was made of PBMCs. All receptors come from a male donor in good health and CMV-seronegative.

This clone has a single count. J is TRBJ1-1 and V is TRBV18; no clear D. Germline CDR1 is KGHSH and CDR2 is LQKENI. V was pared by 2 bases and J by 0 bases, with 19 bases between. The CDR3 has 18 residues. In DNA, the CDR3 is TGTGCCAGCTCACCAGGTCCTGGGCAGCTATTCATGAACACTGAAGCTTTCTTT. Translation gives CASSPGPGQLFMNTEAFF.

The chain combines TRBV27 with TRBJ2-7, with 8 positions matching TRBD1. Losses at the gene ends were 7 bases for V and 6 bases for J; bases not matched to a gene: 5. CDR1 and CDR2 (germline): MNHEY, SMNVEV (reference sequence). The CDR3 has 12 amino acids. CDR3 DNA: TGTGCCAGCACCACAGGGGGTAGCGAGCAGTACTTC. This translates into CASTTGGSEQYF.

CDR3 amino acids: CASSLVGGGGTDTQYF. CDR3 coding DNA: TGTGCCAGCAGCTTGGTTGGCGGGGGGGGAACAGATACGCAGTATTTT. The rearrangement links TRBV5-5 to TRBJ2-3; 9 bases are a match to TRBD2. Germline values: CDR1 SGHKS, CDR2 YYEKEE (reference sequence). V lost 0 bases to trimming and J lost 3 bases; unmatched junction nucleotides: 5. CDR3 size: 16 residues.

The chain joins TRBV19 to TRBJ2-7, with D maybe TRBD1 (6 bases). The germline gives CDR1 LNHDA, CDR2 SQIVND (reference sequence). The V end was cut by 5 bases, the J end by 2 bases, with 19 bases between. The CDR3 totals 16 residues. The CDR3 DNA is TGTGCCAGTAGTCCCTTCGGGACACTTCCAACCTACGAGCAGTACTTC. This sequence encodes CASSPFGTLPTYEQYF.

J is TRBJ2-2 and V is TRBV18, with 7 bases aligning to TRBD1. V was clipped by 5 bases and J by 3 bases; unmatched bases: 0. The CDR3 sequence is 13 residues long. CDR1 is KGHSH and CDR2 is LQKENI in the germline V gene. This CDR3 reads CASSGQDTGELFF. In DNA form, the CDR3 reads TGTGCCAGCTCAGGACAGGACACCGGGGAGCTGTTTTTT.

The DNA of the CDR3 is TGCGCCAGCAGAGAGAGAGGATCCTCCTACGAGCAGTACTTC. This encodes CASRERGSSYEQYF. The chain is built from TRBV10-2 and TRBJ2-7; D unresolved. The CDR3 contains 14 residues. CDR1 and CDR2 (germline): WSHSY, SAAADI. V lost 6 bases and J 0 bases, leaving 12 bases between the germline ends.

The chain uses TRBV2 and TRBJ1-5; tentative D call: TRBD1 (5 bases). The V gene lost 6 bases and the J gene lost 5 bases, with 11 bases spanning the gap. CDR1 SNHLY and CDR2 FYNNEI come from the germline V gene. The CDR3 runs to 13 residues. CDR3 DNA: TGTGCCAGCAGCTTGGGGGGGGATCAGCCCCAGCATTTT. Residues: CASSLGGDQPQHF.

This clone was seen more than once but under ten times. This chain links TRBV7-9 with TRBJ1-1; TRBD1 is a possible D gene (5 bases). The CDR3 spans 17 residues. V shed 5 bases and J shed 0 bases, with 19 bases lying between them. CDR1 SEHNR and CDR2 FQNEAQ come from the germline V gene (reference sequence). The CDR3 bases are TGTGCCAGCAGCGGCCCCTTTTTAGGACACCTGAACACTGAAGCTTTCTTT. It encodes CASSGPFLGHLNTEAFF. Full variable domain (outside the CDR3, taken from reference TRBV7-9 and TRBJ1-1): DTGVSQNPRHKITKRGQNVTFRCDPISEHNRLYWYRQTLGQGPEFLTYFQNEAQLEKSRLLSDRFSAERPKGSFSTLEIQRTEQGDSAMYLCASSGPFLGHLNTEAFFGQGTRLTVV.

This sequence joins TRBV5-5 and TRBJ1-1; TRBD1 aligns across 9 bases. Losses at the gene ends were 4 bases for V and 6 bases for J; bases not matched to a gene: 7. The CDR3 totals 14 residues. Germline V gene sequence: CDR1 SGHKS, CDR2 YYEKEE (reference sequence). The CDR3 DNA follows: TGTGCCAGCAGCCCCGGGACAGGGAGGCCTGAAGCTTTCTTT. This translates into CASSPGTGRPEAFF.

J is TRBJ1-6 and V is TRBV4-3; the D is unclear. This CDR3 spans 15 amino acids. Germline values: CDR1 LGHNA, CDR2 YSLEER. With 4 bases removed from V and 8 bases from J, the gap between germline ends came to 15 bases. The CDR3 nucleotides read TGCGCCAGCAGCCCCCGGGGAGGTTTCGATTCACCCCTCCACTTT. This codes for CASSPRGGFDSPLHF.

V usage is TRBV2 and J usage is TRBJ2-1, with 11 bases aligning to TRBD2. V dropped 6 bases and J dropped 6; count of bases not matched to a gene: 7. The CDR3 is 15 residues long. Germline CDR1 SNHLY, CDR2 FYNNEI. CDR3 amino acids: CASRDTSGGLNEQFF. The CDR3 region has the DNA TGTGCCAGCAGAGACACTAGCGGGGGACTCAATGAGCAGTTCTTC.

This chain joins TRBV27 and TRBJ2-3; D not resolved. The V end was cut by 2 bases, the J end by 5 bases, with 8 bases between. The CDR3 consists of 13 residues. CDR1 and CDR2 (germline): MNHEY, SMNVEV (reference sequence). CDR3 DNA: TGTGCCAGCAGTTTACTCGGTAAAGATACGCAGTATTTT. As protein: CASSLLGKDTQYF.

CDR3 loop: CASSLGAGSYNEQFF. In DNA, the CDR3 is TGTGCCAGCAGCTTAGGGGCAGGATCCTACAATGAGCAGTTCTTC. The chain uses TRBV7-2 and TRBJ2-1, with no clear D. Germline V gene sequence: CDR1 SGHTA, CDR2 FQGNSA. V lost 1 base and J lost 1, with 8 bases in between. This CDR3 contains 15 residues.

The V gene is TRBV9, the J gene TRBJ1-2; 9 bases are a match to TRBD1. The V gene's germline CDR1 is SGDLS and CDR2 YYNGEE. The junction had 9 bases not matched to a gene; V was cut back by 4 bases and J by 8 bases. There are 14 residues in the CDR3. DNA of the CDR3: TGTGCCAGCAGCCCAGCCGACAGGGGGTACGGCTACACCTTC. Translated, it gives CASSPADRGYGYTF.

This sequence joins TRBV4-1 and TRBJ2-3, with a weak D call TRBD2 (5 bases). Trimming shortened V by 4 bases and J by 5 bases, and 10 bases separated the two germline ends. Germline-derived CDR1 and CDR2 are MGHRA and YSYEKL. The CDR3 is 13 amino acids. The CDR3: CASSPAGKDTQYF. The CDR3 bases are TGCGCCAGCAGCCCAGCCGGGAAAGATACGCAGTATTTT.

This sequence joins TRBV10-1 and TRBJ2-7, with 7 nucleotides matching TRBD1. The V and J ends lost 6 bases and 0 bases, in that order; junction bases with no gene match: 8. In germline, CDR1 is WNHNN, CDR2 SYGVQD (reference sequence). The CDR3 length is 15 residues. CDR3 sequence reads: CASSKGTASSYEQYF. CDR3 DNA sequence: TGCGCCAGCAGCAAGGGGACAGCCAGCTCCTACGAGCAGTACTTC.

The chain links TRBV5-1 to TRBJ1-2; 7 bases match TRBD1. The germline gives CDR1 SGHRS, CDR2 YFSETQ. The junction had 14 bases not matched to a gene; V was cut back by 3 bases and J by 0 bases. The CDR3 extends over 18 amino acids. The CDR3 protein is CASSSGQDNFRANYGYTF. The CDR3, as DNA: TGCGCCAGCAGCTCAGGACAGGACAACTTTCGGGCTAACTATGGCTACACCTTC.

This chain uses TRBV30 with TRBJ2-2; D is ambiguous. The germline V gene has CDR1 GTSNPN and CDR2 SVGIG (reference sequence). The V end lost 2 bases, the J end lost 4 bases, and 5 bases lay between the germline ends. The CDR3 spans 12 residues. The CDR3 here is CAWSRGTGELFF. CDR3 coding DNA: TGTGCCTGGAGTAGAGGCACCGGGGAGCTGTTTTTT.

This sequence joins TRBV13 and TRBJ2-7, with D maybe TRBD2 (6 bases). CDR1 and CDR2 from the germline V gene are PRHDT and FYEKMQ (reference sequence). V was pared by 7 bases and J by 2 bases, with 15 bases between. This CDR3 has 14 residues. CDR3: CASNFGGTTYEQYF. In nucleotides, the CDR3 is TGTGCCAGCAACTTTGGGGGGACCACCTACGAGCAGTACTTC.

The V call is TRBV27, the J call TRBJ2-7, with D possibly matching TRBD2 (7 bases). CDR3 length: 16 amino acids. The V gene lost 4 bases and the J gene lost 2 bases, with 18 bases spanning the gap. CDR1 and CDR2 (germline): MNHEY, SMNVEV (reference sequence). CDR3 sequence: CASSSSGVGGPYEQYF. The CDR3 nucleotides are TGTGCCAGCAGTTCCTCAGGGGTGGGGGGGCCCTACGAGCAGTACTTC.

This clone was seen only a few times. This chain joins TRBV29-1 and TRBJ1-3; possible D gene TRBD1, 5 bases. The CDR3 contains 12 residues. Germline V gives CDR1 SQVTM, CDR2 ANQGSEA. Trimming took 7 bases from V and 4 from J, leaving 11 bases between them. CDR3 region: CSGTGSGNTIYF. CDR3 nucleotides: TGCAGCGGAACAGGTTCGGGAAACACCATATATTTT.

Notes on this clone: Other DNA sequences in this specimen translate into the identical CDR3. This chain links TRBV6-1 with TRBJ2-5; the D gene is possibly TRBD1 (7 bases). This CDR3 comprises 16 residues. Germline assignment: CDR1 MNHNS and CDR2 SASEGT. V lost 4 bases and J lost 5, with 20 bases in between. The CDR3 region is CASSATVRGAHETQYF. In DNA form, the CDR3 reads TGTGCCAGCAGTGCTACTGTCAGGGGGGCCCATGAGACCCAGTACTTC.

This sequence joins TRBV4-3 and TRBJ2-7; TRBD1 agrees at 10 bases. The CDR3 covers 16 residues. Trimming at V came to 4 bases and at J to 0 bases, leaving 6 bases not matched to a gene. Germline-derived CDR1 and CDR2 are LGHNA and YSLEER. The CDR3 region has the DNA TGCGCCAGCAGCCGGACAGGGGGTCTGAGCTCCTACGAGCAGTACTTC. Translation gives CASSRTGGLSSYEQYF.

The genes are TRBV15 and TRBJ1-2; D is unresolved. Germline assignment: CDR1 LNHNV and CDR2 YYDKDF (reference sequence). The germline V and J ends were trimmed by 1 base and 2 bases, with 8 bases remaining between them. CDR3 size: 14 residues. The CDR3 coding sequence is TGTGCCACCAGCAGAGTGTACACGAACTATGGCTACACCTTC. It is translated as CATSRVYTNYGYTF.

Of note for this clone: The sample carries other DNA sequences with the same CDR3. The chain couples TRBV30 to TRBJ2-1; 11 nucleotides align to TRBD2. Looked up from germline, CDR1 is GTSNPN and CDR2 is SVGIG (reference sequence). CDR3 length: 17 amino acids. J gave up 7 bases and V 3 bases, and 14 bases lay outside the gene matches. The CDR3 is CAWSVLGQGLAVNEQFF. CDR3 sequence (DNA): TGTGCCTGGAGCGTACTTGGCCAGGGACTAGCGGTTAATGAGCAGTTCTTC.

The V and J genes are TRBV5-4 and TRBJ2-3, with D perhaps TRBD2 (5 bases). The germline CDR1 and CDR2 sequences are SGHNT and YYREEE (reference sequence). V gave up 1 base and J gave up 2 bases, with 14 bases separating them. The CDR3 contains 16 residues. This CDR3 is CASSLQSGDSTDTQYF. The CDR3 nucleotides are TGTGCCAGCAGCTTGCAGTCCGGGGATTCCACAGATACGCAGTATTTT. The whole variable domain, remainder taken from reference TRBV5-4 and TRBJ2-3, is ETGVTQSPTHLIKTRGQQVTLRCSSQSGHNTVSWYQQALGQGPQFIFQYYREEENGRGNFPPRFSGLQFPNYSSELNVNALELDDSALYLCASSLQSGDSTDTQYFGPGTRLTVL.

This clone was seen just once. This rearrangement joins TRBV18 to TRBJ2-7; a possible D gene is TRBD2 (6 bases). The CDR3 runs 14 residues. Trimming shortened V by 4 bases and J by 2 bases, and 12 bases separated the two germline ends. In germline, CDR1 is KGHSH, CDR2 LQKENI. In DNA form, the CDR3 reads TGTGCCAGCTCACGCGGGACCGAGACCTACGAGCAGTACTTC. It yields the protein CASSRGTETYEQYF.